The 20 T cell receptor beta chains below all came from one sample that was sequenced in a study of beta chain features in type 1 diabetes. The study, taken as a whole, reports: Type 1 diabetes patients showed a moderate but significant shortening of TCRB CDR3s in all four CD4+ subsets.

Their specific antigens are unknown. All of the isolated RNA was reverse transcribed, so expressed TCRB transcripts were sequenced. Generated by immunoSEQ multiplex PCR, the TCRdb table keeps only in-frame clones and is missing some. The sample holds some 350,000 clones, 13% seen once. The sequenced material came from naive CD4+ T cells from blood. The receptors come from a woman younger than 35 with type 1 diabetes.

J is TRBJ2-5 and V is TRBV12-5, with 9 positions matching TRBD1. V was pared by 6 bases and J by 4 bases, with 18 bases of the junction left unmatched. CDR3 size: 18 residues. Per the germline V gene, CDR1 is LGHNT and CDR2 is FRNRAP. The CDR3 reads CASGRNQKTGGIGETQYF. The CDR3 nucleotides are TGTGCTAGTGGCCGGAACCAAAAGACAGGGGGGATCGGAGAGACCCAGTACTTC.

The genes are TRBV27 and TRBJ1-1; D is unresolved. Germline assignment: CDR1 MNHEY and CDR2 SMNVEV (reference sequence). Trimming shortened V by 5 bases and J by 7 bases, and 14 bases separated the two germline ends. The CDR3 spans 13 residues. The CDR3 nucleotides read TGTGCCAGCAGTAACAGACCCGGGGATGAAGCTTTCTTT. It encodes CASSNRPGDEAFF.

The J gene is TRBJ1-2, the V gene TRBV19; D uncertain. There are 14 residues in the CDR3. Germline CDR1 is LNHDA and CDR2 is SQIVND (reference sequence). V dropped 7 bases and J dropped 4 bases, with 16 bases sitting between them. In DNA, the CDR3 is TGTGCCAGTACCCTCGCCGGGTACTTCTATGGCTACACCTTC. This sequence encodes CASTLAGYFYGYTF.

This rearrangement joins TRBV10-3 to TRBJ2-3, with D possibly matching TRBD2 (6 bases). CDR1 is ENHRY and CDR2 is SYGVKD in the germline V gene. The ends were cut back, 6 bases at V and 2 bases at J, with 12 bases in the middle. The CDR3 is 14 residues long. The CDR3 DNA reads TGTGCCATCAGCACAGGAGGGCTCACAGATACGCAGTATTTT. It translates to CAISTGGLTDTQYF.

V usage is TRBV6-6 and J usage is TRBJ2-7, with D tentatively TRBD2 (6 bases). Germline CDR1 reads MNHNY; CDR2 reads SVGAGI (reference sequence). Deletions cut 0 bases from V and 1 base from J, with 7 bases between. CDR3 length: 14 amino acids. CDR3 sequence (DNA): TGTGCCAGCAGTTACTCTGCGGGGTCCTACGAGCAGTACGTC. Translation gives CASSYSAGSYEQYV.

This clone was recorded a few times. This chain connects TRBV7-9 to TRBJ1-4; D might be TRBD1 (6 bases). The CDR3 has 16 residues. The germline V gene has CDR1 SEHNR and CDR2 FQNEAQ (reference sequence). V dropped 4 bases and J dropped 8 bases, with 20 bases sitting between them. CDR3 DNA: TGTGCCAGCAGCTCTTACCTACAGGGACGGGAAGAAAAACTGTTTTTT. This sequence encodes CASSSYLQGREEKLFF.

The chain employs TRBV30 and TRBJ2-7; unclear D gene. Deletions cut 3 bases from V and 7 bases from J, with 16 bases between. The CDR3 has 13 residues. In germline, CDR1 is GTSNPN, CDR2 SVGIG (reference sequence). The CDR3 reads CAWRKLKLLEQYF. CDR3 bases: TGTGCCTGGAGAAAGCTTAAGCTCCTTGAGCAGTACTTC. The entire variable domain, with the rest obtained from reference TRBV30 and TRBJ2-7, is as follows: SQTIHQWPATLVQPVGSPLSLECTVEGTSNPNLYWYRQAAGRGLQLLFYSVGIGQISSEVPQNLSASRPQDRQFILSSKKLLLSDSGFYLCAWRKLKLLEQYFGPGTRLTVT.

This chain uses TRBV4-3 with TRBJ1-4; TRBD1 matches at 9 bases. The junction had 5 bases not matched to a gene; V was cut back by 4 bases and J by 5 bases. CDR1 is LGHNA and CDR2 is YSLEER in the germline V gene. This CDR3 spans 15 amino acids. The CDR3: CASSLRTGDNEKLFF. CDR3 nucleotides: TGCGCCAGCAGCCTCCGGACAGGGGACAATGAAAAACTGTTTTTT.

The CDR3 loop reads CASSDHNTVNTEAFF. CDR3 sequence (DNA): TGTGCCAGCAGTGACCACAACACAGTAAACACTGAAGCTTTCTTT. The chain employs TRBV28 and TRBJ1-1; D unresolved. Trimming removed 5 bases at V and 2 bases at J, with 15 bases between. This CDR3 contains 15 residues. CDR1 and CDR2 (germline): MDHEN, SYDVKM.

This clone has just a few counts. In nucleotides, the CDR3 is TGTGCCAGCAGTTTAGCCGGAGCGGGAGAGACCCAGTACTTC. Translated, it gives CASSLAGAGETQYF. The chain combines TRBV28 with TRBJ2-5, with D perhaps TRBD2 (6 bases). V was pared by 2 bases and J by 4 bases, with 11 bases between. The CDR3 totals 14 residues. Germline loops: CDR1 MDHEN, CDR2 SYDVKM. Filled out from reference TRBV28 and TRBJ2-5, the complete variable domain reads DVKVTQSSRYLVKRTGEKVFLECVQDMDHENMFWYRQDPGLGLRLIYFSYDVKMKEKGDIPEGYSVSREKKERFSLILESASTNQTSMYLCASSLAGAGETQYFGPGTRLLVL.

CDR3 DNA: TGTGCCAGCAGTTCCCCCAGCTGGACAGGGGGAGACGGCTACACCTTC. The encoded protein is CASSSPSWTGGDGYTF. The J gene is TRBJ1-2, the V gene TRBV28, with 10 bases identical to TRBD1. The junction had 13 bases not matched to a gene; V was cut back by 4 bases and J by 8 bases. Germline CDR1 MDHEN, CDR2 SYDVKM. CDR3 length equals 16 residues.

The chain combines TRBV5-1 with TRBJ2-7, with 10 bases that match TRBD1. Per germline, CDR1 SGHRS and CDR2 YFSETQ. The V gene end was trimmed by 4 bases and the J gene end by 2 bases; junction bases not matched to a gene: 6. The CDR3 runs to 15 residues. CDR3 bases: TGCGCCAGCAGCCCGGATGGACAGGGGGCCTACGAGCAGTACTTC. Encoded protein: CASSPDGQGAYEQYF.

This clone was seen more than once but under ten times. The chain links TRBV19 to TRBJ2-2; D is uncertain. V lost 1 base and J 4 bases, leaving 7 bases between the germline ends. Germline V CDR1 and CDR2: LNHDA, SQIVND (reference sequence). The CDR3 has 14 amino acids. As DNA, the CDR3 is TGTGCCAGTAGTATAGTGGCGGTCACCGGGGAGCTGTTTTTT. Amino acid sequence: CASSIVAVTGELFF.

This clone was found a few times. The chain couples TRBV6-6 to TRBJ2-7; D is perhaps TRBD1 (6 bases). The CDR3 has 14 residues. Trimming stripped 6 bases from V and 1 base from J, with 13 bases between. Per germline, CDR1 MNHNY and CDR2 SVGAGI (reference sequence). The CDR3 sequence is CASRSIQGSYEQYF. The CDR3 nucleotides are TGTGCCAGCAGATCCATACAGGGTTCCTACGAGCAGTACTTC.

V is TRBV11-2 and J is TRBJ1-1; possible D gene TRBD1, 6 bases. Germline lookup yields CDR1 SGHAT and CDR2 FQNNGV. V lost 5 bases to trimming and J lost 4 bases, with 23 bases between them. CDR3 size: 17 residues. DNA of the CDR3: TGTGCCAGCAGCCCCCGAACCCCTGCAGGGGAGGGCACTGAAGCTTTCTTT. Protein product: CASSPRTPAGEGTEAFF. Drawing the rest from reference TRBV11-2 and TRBJ1-1, the complete variable domain is EAGVAQSPRYKIIEKRQSVAFWCNPISGHATLYWYQQILGQGPKLLIQFQNNGVVDDSQLPKDRFSAERLKGVDSTLKIQPAKLEDSAVYLCASSPRTPAGEGTEAFFGQGTRLTVV.

This clone was recorded a few times. This chain joins TRBV5-4 and TRBJ1-2, with TRBD1 matching 7 bases. The CDR3 sequence is 15 residues long. With 4 bases clipped from V and 8 bases from J, the junction kept 14 bases outside the gene matches. The germline CDR1 and CDR2 sequences are SGHNT and YYREEE (reference sequence). CDR3 residues: CASSLTEWTGGGYTF. In nucleotides, the CDR3 is TGTGCCAGCAGCCTAACGGAGTGGACAGGAGGCGGCTACACCTTC.

This clone has a handful of counts. The J gene is TRBJ2-7, the V gene TRBV7-2; the D is unclear. The CDR3 is made up of 11 amino acids. Trimming pared 5 bases from V and 7 bases from J, leaving 9 bases between. The germline V gene encodes CDR1 SGHTA and CDR2 FQGNSA. For the CDR3, the DNA is TGTGCCAGCAGCATTAGCCGGGAGCAGTACTTC. Translation: CASSISREQYF.

The rearrangement joins TRBV28 to TRBJ2-7; D is ambiguous. The germline V and J ends were trimmed by 2 bases and 3 bases, with 5 bases remaining between them. The CDR3 consists of 12 residues. The germline gives CDR1 MDHEN, CDR2 SYDVKM. The CDR3 DNA is TGTGCCAGCAGTTTAAACGGCTACGAGCAGTACTTC. Translating it yields CASSLNGYEQYF. Full variable domain (outside the CDR3, taken from reference TRBV28 and TRBJ2-7): DVKVTQSSRYLVKRTGEKVFLECVQDMDHENMFWYRQDPGLGLRLIYFSYDVKMKEKGDIPEGYSVSREKKERFSLILESASTNQTSMYLCASSLNGYEQYFGPGTRLTVT.

The rearrangement links TRBV6-5 to TRBJ2-7, with D maybe TRBD1 (5 bases). V lost 5 bases and J 0 bases, leaving 11 bases between the germline ends. The germline gives CDR1 MNHEY, CDR2 SVGAGI. This CDR3 has 14 residues. This CDR3 reads CASSPSRVSYEQYV. CDR3 DNA sequence: TGTGCCAGCAGTCCGAGCAGGGTCTCCTACGAGCAGTACGTC.

This clone was seen a handful of times. The chain uses TRBV29-1 and TRBJ2-3, with TRBD1 identical over 8 bases. Trimming at V came to 1 base and at J to 0 bases, leaving 9 bases not matched to a gene. Germline CDR1 reads SQVTM; CDR2 reads ANQGSEA. The CDR3 is 17 amino acids. CDR3 amino acids: CSVEGQGNFGSTDTQYF. The CDR3 region has the DNA TGCAGCGTTGAAGGACAGGGGAATTTTGGTAGCACAGATACGCAGTATTTT.